This T cell receptor (beta chain) originates from a study of cytomegalovirus exposure and HLA in healthy donors (dated by TCRdb to the late 2010s). For the study in its entirety: An earlier analysis of under 600 of the donors reported roughly 270 Gb of sequence data and 100 million to 130 million unique TCR beta sequences from some 180 million T cells. About 330 gigabases of sequencing data and approximately 91 million unique TCR sequences made up an early release that covered 500 to 700 HLA-typed donors. The genetic ancestry cluster associated with self-reported Caucasian donors included roughly 84% of the roughly 400 genotyped donors. The study was designed to test whether signatures of past pathogen exposure could be identified by cataloging public T cell receptors. The study profiled the T cell repertoires of more than 500 subjects by immunosequencing and related them to cytomegalovirus serostatus. In addition to the first cohort of 650 to 750 subjects, a separate validation cohort of 120 different subjects was used. To predict cytomegalovirus infection status, the study brought together high-throughput TCR immunosequencing, statistical association of individual TCRs with disease status, and machine learning. A later analysis re-examined previously published TCR beta repertoires from more than 550 donors and added high-resolution HLA genotyping to investigate patterns of TCR occurrence. Rather than using new phenotypic data, the later analysis identified candidate immune exposures from TCR beta sequences and from how often those sequences occurred across donors. An earlier analysis of some 600 of the donors applied high-throughput TCR beta sequencing to assess whether each TCR beta V gene segment acted as functional or pseudogenic. Donor age, sex, ethnicity and CMV serostatus were compiled together with the repertoire data. A later genetic analysis took genome-wide SNP genotypes for about 65% of the 666 donors and used that subset as a discovery cohort. Every discovery cohort repertoire had been produced on one sequencing platform. Class I and class II HLA loci were covered by the typing at four-digit resolution. The number of donors typed differed by locus, with about 629-630 for A, B, C, DRB1 and DQB1, around 520 for DQA1, 600 to 610 for DPA1, and 400 to 490 for DPB1. Four or five DR-DQ haplotypes were handled as single units for association and clustering because linkage in the cohort was strong. On average, about 200,000 unique TCR beta nucleotide sequences were sequenced per donor among roughly 430 genotyped donors of the cohort, with roughly 19% of those sequences being non-productive.

The V end gives up 1 base and the J end 0 bases, leaving 2 bases in the junction not matched to a gene. The germline V gene (reference sequence) provides CDR1 LNHDA and CDR2 SQIVND. From cysteine to phenylalanine, the CDR3 is 15 amino acids long. Only CDR3 DNA is held: 45 bases, read in frame from base 1. Paper-wide results and their limitations: Compared with the 666-donor mean, donors in an Asian-associated ancestry cluster had fewer N-insertions in productive TCRs, according to a later genetic analysis. Only TCR beta chains were sequenced in this cohort, and the absence of alpha or paired-chain data limited detectable features. In a later genetic analysis, a missense DCLRE1C variant was associated with V-gene and J-gene trimming of TCR beta chains, and the association was replicated in an independent cohort. Correlated functional status among segregating V segments might reflect linkage disequilibrium, but an unknown experimental factor could not be ruled out. Several of the top co-occurrence clusters appeared to be linked to parvovirus B19, influenza, CMV and Epstein-Barr virus, according to a later analysis. The study listed 150 to 200 TCR beta chains as associated with cytomegalovirus. In a later analysis, the rate of TCR association differed among HLA loci, with DRB1 alleles having the most associated TCRs and HLA-C alleles having the fewest. Most CMV-associated TCR beta chains appeared to be HLA-restricted in a later analysis, and the HLA associations seemed to be driven largely by CMV exposure. The classifier was reported to diagnose cytomegalovirus status with high specificity and sensitivity in both the original and validation cohorts. Strong co-occurrence of HLA alleles, especially DR and DQ, made assigning TCR associations to individual alleles difficult. The sequencing pipeline was judged likely to have produced a cluster of highly shared sequence variants as a technical artifact. Immune exposure information for the cohort was limited to CMV serostatus. In vitro tests confirmed that a few of the cytomegalovirus-associated TCR beta chains recognize cytomegalovirus antigens. Compared with equally common non-associated chains, HLA-associated TCR beta chains in a later analysis were more clonally expanded and had lower generation probabilities. Most TCR sequences were observed very rarely across donors, whereas some public TCRs were present in many individuals. HLA typing was unavailable for some donors at each locus, so association tests used only the typed subset. A later analysis associated 17,000 or so TCR beta sequences with specific HLA alleles at a false discovery rate of 0.05. Presence/absence analyses assumed roughly uniform sequencing depth across donors, an assumption that may not hold. In an earlier analysis of some 640 of the donors, most TCR beta V segments were observed in productive rearrangements about 87% or about 30% of the time, broadly matching IMGT annotations. Some IMGT-functional V segments, including TRBV6-2 and TRBV6-3, could not be distinguished by the 87-base-pair reads and were therefore excluded. The authors suggested that the approach could potentially be extended to other disease states and immunological phenotypes. Because counts were too low, fewer than 20 rarely observed V segments, including chromosome 9 orphons, were excluded from the earlier analysis of 500 to 700 of the donors. A further reported finding was that TCR beta sequences accurately predicted the HLA-A and HLA-B alleles for most subjects in the first cohort.

The cohort consisted of more than 650 healthy bone marrow donors. Cohort members were all nominally healthy when sampled, although unrecorded immune exposures were likely present. The donor tested CMV seronegative, placing the donor among the 350 or so seronegative members of the cohort. A peripheral blood sample was provided by each donor, and peripheral blood mononuclear cells were used for TCR beta sequencing. Genomic DNA extraction from the blood cell samples was performed with the Qiagen DNeasy Blood Extraction Kit. Comment on this clone: Its cognate antigen has yet to be identified. No base quality information exists; no much larger clone differs at one position.

The library was produced with the immunoSEQ multiplex PCR assay. The multiplex PCR relied on a mix of 60 forward primers for TCR Vbeta segments and 13 reverse primers for TCR Jbeta segments. Amplification of the CDR3 region of rearranged TCR beta genes was performed with a multiplex PCR assay on genomic DNA. The Illumina HiSeq System was used to sequence the amplified TCR beta libraries as 87-base-pair reads. In the authors' own workflow: Across the roughly 670 repertoires, a later analysis counted around 80 million unique TCR beta chains, roughly 11 million of which were shared by at least two donors. To remove PCR and sequencing errors, raw reads were error-corrected and collapsed into unique sequences using a nearest-neighbor algorithm that merged closely related sequences. To assign V, D and J gene segments, CDR3 sequences were aligned to IMGT reference sequences. For a sequence to be retained, at least a six-nucleotide match to both a V gene segment and a J gene segment was required. A rearrangement was called productive if the CDR3 had no stop codons and remained in frame with V and J, and every other rearrangement was called non-productive. CDR3 was defined according to IMGT convention as the region running from the second conserved V-encoded cysteine to the conserved J-encoded phenylalanine. Sequences without an unambiguous match to a single V gene segment were excluded from the earlier analysis of several hundred of the donors. In an earlier analysis of about 590 of the donors, a V segment was called functional when productive rearrangements were above 56.7%, and segregating when the standard deviation between donors exceeded 5%. A statistical classification framework was developed to diagnose cytomegalovirus status using the catalog of TCR beta chain sequences. V and J gene assignment, in a later analysis, came from comparing TCR nucleotide sequences with IMGT/GENE-DB human TR gene sequences. The TCRdist pipeline was used in a later analysis to assign CDR3 sequences and most-parsimonious VDJ recombination scenarios. In a later analysis, each TCR beta chain was defined by its CDR3 amino acid sequence together with its V-gene family, and reads lacking a unique V-gene family were excluded. In a later analysis, 450 to 600 highly shared, low-generation-probability nucleotide sequences were removed to address suspected cross-contamination and a sequencing artifact. In a later analysis, a clonal expansion index was calculated for each public chain from normalized within-repertoire ranks of inferred template counts. In a later analysis, generation probabilities were computed using a VDJ recombination model fitted to out-of-frame rearrangements, and the results were checked against IGoR. In a later analysis, TCR-TCR, TCR-HLA and TCR-CMV co-occurrence was scored with hypergeometric tests, and a repertoire-size bias correction was applied to TCR pairs. To estimate false discovery rates, a later analysis permuted the HLA or CMV assignments 20 times. In a later analysis, co-occurring TCRs were grouped with DBSCAN, and TCRdist sequence similarity was added when clustering was performed within HLA-allele-positive subsets. Co-occurrence clustering excluded repertoires with fewer than 30,000 or more than 120,000 public chains, plus five with anomalous nucleotide sharing. TCRdb took this table from immuneACCESS and kept in-frame rearrangements with V and J called. Such tables lack part of the clones; where checked against another copy, unresolved V genes explain under half of the gap, and the rest is unexplained. Clone size and V and J calls were adopted from that table, with D and trimming inferred from the DNA. The sample table contains around 280,000 clones; only one count was recorded for approximately 90% of them. In total, the top ten clones hold approximately 2% of the sample.

This sequence uses TRBV19 and TRBJ1-1; TRBD1 matches 7 bases in the middle. The sequence was obtained from a woman in her late teens or twenties in good health and CMV-seronegative. Sequencing used PBMCs. The DNA reads TGTGCCAGTAGTATAGCGGGACAGATGAACACTGAAGCTTTCTTT. Its coded protein is CASSIAGQMNTEAFF.